The 25 T cell receptor beta chains given below trace back to one sample, sequenced in a study of CD8 T cells in Susac syndrome. A quantity of 0.5 to 1 ug RNA underwent reverse transcription using random hexamers. TCRdb reanalysed the immunoSEQ multiplex PCR reads using MiXCR and keeps one entry per CDR3 protein. This table has 140,000 or so distinct CDR3 sequences, 85% to 95% appearing once. What was sequenced was CD4+ T cells from PBMCs. These TCRs come from a human donor with multiple sclerosis.

The J gene is TRBJ2-3, the V gene TRBV27; no reliable D call. V lost 5 bases and J 2 bases, leaving 8 bases between the germline ends. Germline CDR1 is MNHEY and CDR2 is SMNVEV (reference sequence). This CDR3 contains 13 residues. CDR3 DNA: TGTGCCAGCAGTCAAGTATACACAGATACGCAGTATTTT. Translating it yields CASSQVYTDTQYF.

J is TRBJ1-2 and V is TRBV6-2 or TRBV6-3; maybe TRBD1 (5 bases). Looked up from germline, CDR1 is MNHEY and CDR2 is SVGEGT. Trimming removed 6 bases from V and 6 bases from J, with 17 bases in between. This CDR3 spans 14 amino acids. For the CDR3, the DNA is TGTGCCAGCAGCAACGACAGAGGAGGCGATGGCTACACCTTC. This encodes CASSNDRGGDGYTF.

This sequence joins TRBV18 and TRBJ2-6; tentatively, D is TRBD2 (6 bases). Trimming took off 2 bases at V and 0 bases at J, with 11 bases between the two ends. CDR3 length: 17 residues. Germline V lookup: CDR1 KGHSH, CDR2 LQKENI. In nucleotides, the CDR3 is TGTGCCAGCTCACCATCCGGGGGTCTCTCTGGGGCCAACGTCCTGACTTTC. It encodes CASSPSGGLSGANVLTF.

This clonotype was recorded once. The chain uses TRBV25-1 and TRBJ1-4; perhaps TRBD1 as D (5 bases). Germline loops: CDR1 MGHDK, CDR2 SYGVNS. The length of the CDR3 is 14 residues. The germline V and J ends were trimmed by 3 bases and 4 bases, with 9 bases remaining between them. The DNA of the CDR3 is TGTGCCAGCAGTGAGGGCAGGGTTAATGAAAAACTGTTTTTT. Protein: CASSEGRVNEKLFF.

The chain's CDR3 is CASSIRSNTGELFF. CDR3 nucleotides: TGTGCCAGTAGTATTAGGTCGAACACCGGGGAGCTGTTTTTT. This chain connects TRBV19 to TRBJ2-2, with D uncertain. Germline CDR1 LNHDA, CDR2 SQIVND (reference sequence). The V and J ends lost 3 bases and 0 bases respectively, with 5 bases between them. The CDR3 has 14 residues.

CDR3 DNA: TGTGCCAGCTCGGCGCAGAGTAGCGGGAGAAACTACGAGCAGTACTTC. Amino acids: CASSAQSSGRNYEQYF. The chain uses TRBV18 and TRBJ2-7, with TRBD2 identical over 9 bases. CDR1 and CDR2 (germline): KGHSH, LQKENI. CDR3 length: 16 residues. Unmatched junction bases numbered 12, after V lost 6 bases and J lost 3 bases.

This clonotype was seen once. The chain couples TRBV7-2 to TRBJ2-7, with D possibly matching TRBD1 (6 bases). Germline CDR1 is SGHTA and CDR2 is FQGNSA. CDR3 length equals 14 residues. V shed 2 bases and J shed 5 bases, with 13 bases lying between them. The CDR3 loop reads CASSLWTVSHEQYF. The CDR3 DNA reads as TGTGCCAGCAGCTTATGGACAGTATCCCACGAGCAGTACTTC.

CDR3 region: CASSSRFRDTQYF. For the CDR3, the DNA is TGTGCCAGCAGTTCAAGGTTCCGAGATACGCAGTATTTT. The chain couples TRBV7-3 to TRBJ2-3; D is undetermined. CDR1 and CDR2 (germline): SGHTA, FQGTGA. Trimming shortened V by 6 bases and J by 5 bases, and 12 bases separated the two germline ends. The length of the CDR3 is 13 residues.

The V call is TRBV7-2, the J call TRBJ1-1; the D gene is possibly TRBD1 (5 bases). CDR3 length: 12 amino acids. Germline CDR1 reads SGHTA; CDR2 reads FQGNSA. V shed 9 bases and J shed 8 bases, with 16 bases lying between them. The CDR3 sequence is CASMNPGTEAFF. As DNA, the CDR3 is TGTGCCAGTATGAATCCAGGGACCGAAGCTTTCTTT.

The chain is built from TRBV18 and TRBJ2-6; D is perhaps TRBD1 (5 bases). The germline V and J ends were trimmed by 2 bases and 1 base, with 12 bases remaining between them. CDR1 and CDR2 (germline): KGHSH, LQKENI. The CDR3 spans 17 residues. The CDR3 here is CASSPNRIPSGANVLTF. The CDR3 nucleotides are TGTGCCAGCTCACCAAACAGGATTCCTTCTGGGGCCAACGTCCTGACTTTC.

V gene TRBV9 combines with J gene TRBJ2-3; TRBD1 aligns across 7 bases. J gave up 4 bases and V 4 bases, and 6 bases lay outside the gene matches. Germline V gene sequence: CDR1 SGDLS, CDR2 YYNGEE. CDR3 size: 14 residues. Here the CDR3 reads CASSFRTGSDTQYF. The CDR3, as DNA: TGTGCCAGCAGCTTCCGGACAGGCTCAGATACGCAGTATTTT.

Only one count was recorded for this clonotype. The V call is TRBV29-1, the J call TRBJ1-1; no clear D gene. V gave up 7 bases and J gave up 7 bases, with 13 bases separating them. This CDR3 is 11 amino acids long. Germline loops: CDR1 SQVTM, CDR2 ANQGSEA. CDR3 protein: CSAPSGIEAFF. Written as DNA, the CDR3 is TGCAGCGCTCCGTCCGGAATTGAAGCTTTCTTT.

This clonotype was observed a handful of times. This rearrangement joins TRBV18 to TRBJ2-7, with 7 bases lining up with TRBD1. Trimming at V came to 6 bases and at J to 2 bases, leaving 4 bases not matched to a gene. There are 13 residues in the CDR3. CDR1 KGHSH and CDR2 LQKENI come from the germline V gene. Here the CDR3 reads CASSRGTAYEQYF. CDR3 nucleotides: TGTGCCAGCTCCCGTGGGACAGCCTACGAGCAGTACTTC.

The rearrangement links TRBV18 to TRBJ2-6; unclear D gene. Germline-derived CDR1 and CDR2 are KGHSH and LQKENI. V gave up 1 base and J gave up 0 bases, with 4 bases separating them. This CDR3 contains 15 residues. The CDR3, as DNA: TGTGCCAGCTCACCACGGCTCTCTGGGGCCAACGTCCTGACTTTC. Amino acids: CASSPRLSGANVLTF.

V and J are TRBV20-1 and TRBJ2-1, with 9 bases fitting TRBD2. CDR3 size: 15 residues. The germline V gene has CDR1 DFQATT and CDR2 SNEGSKA (reference sequence). V was pared by 5 bases and J by 5 bases, with 10 bases of the junction left unmatched. CDR3 residues: CSALPLAGRDNEQFF. The CDR3 DNA reads as TGCAGTGCTCTCCCCCTAGCGGGGCGGGACAATGAGCAGTTCTTC.

The chain carries TRBV4-1 and TRBJ2-1; TRBD1 agrees at 8 bases. V was pared by 0 bases and J by 1 base, with 5 bases of the junction left unmatched. CDR1 is MGHRA, CDR2 YSYEKL, per germline. This CDR3 spans 17 amino acids. CDR3 amino acids: CASSQEGQGASYNEQFF. CDR3 bases: TGCGCCAGCAGCCAAGAAGGACAGGGAGCGTCCTACAATGAGCAGTTCTTC.

This clonotype has a single count. The chain carries TRBV6-5 and TRBJ1-1, with D unresolved. Germline V gene sequence: CDR1 MNHEY, CDR2 SVGAGI. The CDR3 is made up of 18 amino acids. With 0 bases removed from V and 1 base from J, the gap between germline ends came to 18 bases. The CDR3: CASSYSTSHKDGNTEAFF. In nucleotides, the CDR3 is TGTGCCAGCAGTTACTCGACATCCCACAAGGACGGGAACACTGAAGCTTTCTTT.

The CDR3 region has the DNA TGTGCCAGCAGCTCAAGCTGGGACAGTCGAAACCAAGAGACCCAGTACTTC. This gives the protein CASSSSWDSRNQETQYF. The rearrangement links TRBV7-9 to TRBJ2-5; TRBD1 matches 7 bases. The CDR3 has 17 amino acids. V lost 4 bases, J lost 0 bases, and 11 bases stayed unmatched. Germline values: CDR1 SEHNR, CDR2 FQNEAQ (reference sequence).

The CDR3 here is CSAGLASYNEQFF. For the CDR3, the DNA is TGCAGCGCAGGACTAGCCTCCTACAATGAGCAGTTCTTC. V and J are TRBV29-1 and TRBJ2-1; 8 bases fit TRBD2. CDR1 is SQVTM, CDR2 ANQGSEA, per germline. V dropped 7 bases and J dropped 0; count of bases not matched to a gene: 2. The CDR3 totals 13 residues.

The chain links TRBV20-1 to TRBJ1-2; D is possibly TRBD1 (5 bases). V dropped 0 bases and J dropped 3 bases, with 14 bases sitting between them. The CDR3 has 15 residues. Germline V gene sequence: CDR1 DFQATT, CDR2 SNEGSKA (reference sequence). CDR3 nucleotides: TGCAGTGCTAGAGAAGCTCGGGGGTCCCACTATGGCTACACCTTC. It translates to CSAREARGSHYGYTF.

V usage is TRBV30 and J usage is TRBJ2-6; no firm D call. Trimming left V 0 bases short and J 0 bases short, with 3 bases between. Per the germline V gene, CDR1 is GTSNPN and CDR2 is SVGIG (reference sequence). CDR3 length: 14 amino acids. CDR3 sequence reads: CAWSVGSGANVLTF. The CDR3 DNA reads as TGTGCCTGGAGTGTGGGCTCTGGGGCCAACGTCCTGACTTTC.

The CDR3 sequence: CASSQDTGRNTEAFF. In DNA form, the CDR3 reads TGTGCCAGCAGCCAAGATACGGGAAGGAACACTGAAGCTTTCTTT. The genes are TRBV3-1 and TRBJ1-1; no definite D call. Germline CDR1 is LGHDT and CDR2 is YNNKEL (reference sequence). The CDR3 has 15 residues. Trimming cost V 0 bases and J 1 base, with 9 bases left between them.

This chain joins TRBV27 and TRBJ1-2; TRBD1 matches at 8 bases. Germline CDR1 is MNHEY and CDR2 is SMNVEV (reference sequence). The J segment lost 6 bases and the V segment lost 5 bases, leaving 11 bases of the junction unmatched. The CDR3 runs 15 residues. DNA of the CDR3: TGTGCCAGCAGTCCCCCGAGCGCAGGGGGCAATGGCTACACCTTC. It specifies CASSPPSAGGNGYTF.

J is TRBJ2-3 and V is TRBV15, with 10 bases matching TRBD1. Germline trimming cut 2 bases from V and 5 bases from J; bases unmatched to any gene: 7. Germline CDR1 and CDR2: LNHNV and YYDKDF (reference sequence). The CDR3 runs 16 residues. CDR3 loop: CATSRRDRGRKDTQYF. The CDR3 DNA is TGTGCCACCAGCAGACGGGACAGGGGTCGTAAAGATACGCAGTATTTT. Based on the CDR3 plus reference TRBV15 and TRBJ2-3, the full variable domain is DAMVIQNPRYQVTQFGKPVTLSCSQTLNHNVMYWYQQKSSQAPKLLFHYYDKDFNNEADTPDNFQSRRPNTSFCFLDIRSPGLGDTAMYLCATSRRDRGRKDTQYFGPGTRLTVL.

The chain joins TRBV20-1 to TRBJ2-7; maybe TRBD1 (6 bases). CDR3 length: 14 residues. V lost 0 bases and J 2 bases, leaving 11 bases between the germline ends. CDR1 DFQATT and CDR2 SNEGSKA come from the germline V gene (reference sequence). The CDR3 DNA reads as TGCAGTGCTAGAGACTTCGACAGGCCCTACGAGCAGTACTTC. Its translation is CSARDFDRPYEQYF.